This T cell receptor beta chain is from a study of blood T cell repertoires in COVID-19. Turning to the study itself: Researchers got acute and convalescent COVID-19 samples from the United States, Italy and Spain. In each case, the material was cDNA or gDNA derived from T cells, B-cell-depleted T cells, or PBMCs.

Assay: immunoSEQ multiplex PCR; the TCRdb copy retains only in-frame clones and omits some. The sample has about 50,000 clones; approximately 88% are singletons. CDR1 is MNHEY, CDR2 SVGEGT, per germline. The length of the CDR3 is 17 residues. V lost 2 bases to trimming and J lost 7 bases; unmatched junction nucleotides: 10. Sequencing was performed on peripheral blood. The sequence was collected from a human donor in a cohort sampled during active COVID-19. The rearrangement links TRBV6-2 or TRBV6-3 to TRBJ2-2; 10 bases map to TRBD2. CDR3: CASSYGPAGGPGGELFF. DNA of the CDR3: TGTGCCAGCAGTTACGGCCCAGCGGGAGGGCCTGGCGGGGAGCTGTTTTTT.